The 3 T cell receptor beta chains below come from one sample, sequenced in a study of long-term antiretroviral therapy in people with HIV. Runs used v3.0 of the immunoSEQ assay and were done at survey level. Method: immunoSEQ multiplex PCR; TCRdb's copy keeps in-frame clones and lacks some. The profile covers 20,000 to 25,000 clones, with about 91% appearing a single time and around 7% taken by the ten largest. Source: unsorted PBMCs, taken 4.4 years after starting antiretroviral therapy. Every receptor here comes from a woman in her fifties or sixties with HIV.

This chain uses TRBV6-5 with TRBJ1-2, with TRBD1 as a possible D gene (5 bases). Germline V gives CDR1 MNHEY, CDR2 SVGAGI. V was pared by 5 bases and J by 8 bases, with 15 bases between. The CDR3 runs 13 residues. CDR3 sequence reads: CASSPGTPRGYTF. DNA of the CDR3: TGTGCCAGCAGTCCCGGGACCCCGCGGGGCTACACCTTC.

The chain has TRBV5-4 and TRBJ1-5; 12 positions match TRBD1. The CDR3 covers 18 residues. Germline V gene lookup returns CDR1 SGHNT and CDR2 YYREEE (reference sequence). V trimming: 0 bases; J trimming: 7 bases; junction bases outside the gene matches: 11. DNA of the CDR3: TGTGCCAGCAGCTTGGGCGTACCGGGACAGGGGGCCGGACAGCCCCAGCATTTT. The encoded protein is CASSLGVPGQGAGQPQHF.

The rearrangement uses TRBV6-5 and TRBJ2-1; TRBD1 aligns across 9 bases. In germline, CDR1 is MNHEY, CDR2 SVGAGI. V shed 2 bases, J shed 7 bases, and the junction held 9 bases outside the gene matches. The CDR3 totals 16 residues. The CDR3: CASSYGYGTGKNEQFF. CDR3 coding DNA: TGTGCCAGCAGTTACGGTTACGGGACAGGGAAGAATGAGCAGTTCTTC.